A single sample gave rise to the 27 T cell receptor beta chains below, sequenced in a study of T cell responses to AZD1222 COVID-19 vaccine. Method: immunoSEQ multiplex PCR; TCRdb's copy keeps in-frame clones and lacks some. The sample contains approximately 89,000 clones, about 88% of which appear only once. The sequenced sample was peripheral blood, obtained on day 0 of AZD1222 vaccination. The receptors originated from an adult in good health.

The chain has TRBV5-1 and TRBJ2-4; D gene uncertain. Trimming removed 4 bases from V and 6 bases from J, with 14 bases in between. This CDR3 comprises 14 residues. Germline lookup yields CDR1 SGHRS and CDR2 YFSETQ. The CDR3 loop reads CASSPGGLGNIQYF. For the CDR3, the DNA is TGCGCCAGCAGCCCAGGTGGGTTGGGAAACATTCAGTACTTC.

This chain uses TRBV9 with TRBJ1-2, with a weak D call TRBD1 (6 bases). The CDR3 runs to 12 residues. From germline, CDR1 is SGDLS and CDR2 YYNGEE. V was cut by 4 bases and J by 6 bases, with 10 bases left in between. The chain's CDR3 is CASSSRTDGYTF. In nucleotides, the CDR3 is TGTGCCAGCAGCTCACGGACAGATGGCTACACCTTC.

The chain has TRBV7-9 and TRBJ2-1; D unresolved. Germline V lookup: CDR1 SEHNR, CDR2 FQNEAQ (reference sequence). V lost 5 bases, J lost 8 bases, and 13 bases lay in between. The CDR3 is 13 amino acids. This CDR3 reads CASSPLAVYEQFF. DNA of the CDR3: TGTGCCAGCAGCCCGCTGGCCGTCTATGAGCAGTTCTTC.

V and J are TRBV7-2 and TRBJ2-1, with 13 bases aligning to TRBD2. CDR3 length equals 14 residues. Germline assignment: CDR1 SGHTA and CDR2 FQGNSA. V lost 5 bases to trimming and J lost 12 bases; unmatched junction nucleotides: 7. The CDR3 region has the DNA TGTGCCAGCAGCCCGTGGACTAGCGGGGGTTGGCAGTTCTTC. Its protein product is CASSPWTSGGWQFF.

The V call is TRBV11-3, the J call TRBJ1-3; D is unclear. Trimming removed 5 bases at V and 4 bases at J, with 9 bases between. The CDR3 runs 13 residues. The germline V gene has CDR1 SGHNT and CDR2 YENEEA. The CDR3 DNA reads TGTGCCAGCAGCCAGACGTCGGGAAACACCATATATTTT. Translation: CASSQTSGNTIYF.

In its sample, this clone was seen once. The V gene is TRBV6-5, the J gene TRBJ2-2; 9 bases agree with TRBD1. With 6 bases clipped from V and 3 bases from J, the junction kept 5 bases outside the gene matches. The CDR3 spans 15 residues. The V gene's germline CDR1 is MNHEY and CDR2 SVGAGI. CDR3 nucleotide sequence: TGTGCCAGCAGCCCGACAGGGGGGTACACCGGGGAGCTGTTTTTT. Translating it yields CASSPTGGYTGELFF.

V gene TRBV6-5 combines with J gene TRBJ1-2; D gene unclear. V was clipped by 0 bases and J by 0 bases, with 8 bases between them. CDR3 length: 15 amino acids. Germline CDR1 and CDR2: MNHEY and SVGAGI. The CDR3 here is CASSYSILTNYGYTF. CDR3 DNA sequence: TGTGCCAGCAGTTACTCGATACTAACTAACTATGGCTACACCTTC.

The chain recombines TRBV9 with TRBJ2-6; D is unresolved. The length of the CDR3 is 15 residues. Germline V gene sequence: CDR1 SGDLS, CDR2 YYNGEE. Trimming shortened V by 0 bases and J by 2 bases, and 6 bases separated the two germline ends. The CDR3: CASSVELAGANVLTF. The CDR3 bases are TGTGCCAGCAGCGTAGAGCTTGCTGGGGCCAACGTCCTGACTTTC.

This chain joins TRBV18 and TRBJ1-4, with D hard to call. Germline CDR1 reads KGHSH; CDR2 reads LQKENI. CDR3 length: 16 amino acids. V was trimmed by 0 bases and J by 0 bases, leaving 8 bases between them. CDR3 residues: CASSPPSGATNEKLFF. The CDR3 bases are TGTGCCAGCTCACCACCTTCCGGGGCAACTAATGAAAAACTGTTTTTT.

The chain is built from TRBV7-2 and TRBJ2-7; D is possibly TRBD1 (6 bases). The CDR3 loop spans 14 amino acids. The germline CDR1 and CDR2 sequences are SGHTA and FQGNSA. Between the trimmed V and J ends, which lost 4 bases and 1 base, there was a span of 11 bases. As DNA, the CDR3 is TGTGCCAGCAGCTCCACTAGGGGGTCCTACGAGCAGTACTTC. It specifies CASSSTRGSYEQYF.

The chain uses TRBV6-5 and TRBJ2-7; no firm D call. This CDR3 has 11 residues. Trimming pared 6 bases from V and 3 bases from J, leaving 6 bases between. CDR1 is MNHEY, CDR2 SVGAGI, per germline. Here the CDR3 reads CASRGNYEQYF. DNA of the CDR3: TGTGCCAGCAGGGGTAACTACGAGCAGTACTTC.

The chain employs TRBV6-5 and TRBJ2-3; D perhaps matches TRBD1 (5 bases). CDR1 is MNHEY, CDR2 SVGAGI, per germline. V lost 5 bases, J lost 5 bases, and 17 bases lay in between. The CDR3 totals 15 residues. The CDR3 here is CASSQDGQGRDTQYF. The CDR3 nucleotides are TGTGCCAGCAGTCAGGACGGTCAGGGCAGAGATACGCAGTATTTT.

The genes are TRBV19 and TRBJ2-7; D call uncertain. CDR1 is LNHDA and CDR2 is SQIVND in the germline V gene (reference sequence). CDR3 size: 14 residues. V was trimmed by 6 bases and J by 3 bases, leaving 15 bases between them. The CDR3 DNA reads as TGTGCCAGTAGACACATCATCCATGTCTACGAGCAGTACTTC. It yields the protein CASRHIIHVYEQYF.

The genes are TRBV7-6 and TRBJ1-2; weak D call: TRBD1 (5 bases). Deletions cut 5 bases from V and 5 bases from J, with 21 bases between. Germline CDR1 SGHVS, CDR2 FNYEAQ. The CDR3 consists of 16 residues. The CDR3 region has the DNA TGTGCCAGCAGCCCACAGAACGGGGCAGGGTCTTATGGCTACACCTTC. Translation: CASSPQNGAGSYGYTF.

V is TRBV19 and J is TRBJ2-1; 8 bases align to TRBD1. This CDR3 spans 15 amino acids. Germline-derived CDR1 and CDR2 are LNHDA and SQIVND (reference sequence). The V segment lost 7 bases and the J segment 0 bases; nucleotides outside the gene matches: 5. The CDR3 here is CASNTDRGSYNEQFF. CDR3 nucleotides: TGTGCCAGTAACACCGACAGGGGCTCCTACAATGAGCAGTTCTTC.

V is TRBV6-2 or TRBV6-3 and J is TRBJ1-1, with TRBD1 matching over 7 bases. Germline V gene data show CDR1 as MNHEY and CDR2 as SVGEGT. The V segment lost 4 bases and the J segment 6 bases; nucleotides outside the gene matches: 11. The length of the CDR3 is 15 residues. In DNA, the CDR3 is TGTGCCAGCAGTTCCCTCCCACAGGGGACGGCTGAAGCTTTCTTT. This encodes CASSSLPQGTAEAFF.

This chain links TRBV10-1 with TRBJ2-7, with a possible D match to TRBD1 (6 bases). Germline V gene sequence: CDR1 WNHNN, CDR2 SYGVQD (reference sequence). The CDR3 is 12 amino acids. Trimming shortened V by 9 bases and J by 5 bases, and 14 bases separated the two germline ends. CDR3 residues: CASPGHSNEQYF. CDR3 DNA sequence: TGCGCCAGTCCGGGACATTCAAACGAGCAGTACTTC.

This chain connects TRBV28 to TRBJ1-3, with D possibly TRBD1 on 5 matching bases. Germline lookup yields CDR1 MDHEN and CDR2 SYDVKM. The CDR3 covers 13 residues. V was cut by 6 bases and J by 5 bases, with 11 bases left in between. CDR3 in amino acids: CASSTGQRNTIYF. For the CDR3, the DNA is TGTGCCAGCAGCACAGGTCAAAGAAACACCATATATTTT.

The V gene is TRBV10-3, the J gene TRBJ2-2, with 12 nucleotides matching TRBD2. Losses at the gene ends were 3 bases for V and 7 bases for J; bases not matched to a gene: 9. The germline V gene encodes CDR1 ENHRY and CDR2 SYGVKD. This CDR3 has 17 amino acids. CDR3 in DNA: TGTGCCATCAGTGACGCTAGCGGGGGGGCCAAGCGCGGGGAGCTGTTTTTT. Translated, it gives CAISDASGGAKRGELFF.

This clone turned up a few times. The CDR3 here is CASSVVSNYGYTF. In nucleotides, the CDR3 is TGTGCCAGCAGCGTGGTCTCTAACTATGGCTACACCTTC. The V gene is TRBV9, the J gene TRBJ1-2; D gene ambiguous. Germline CDR1 SGDLS, CDR2 YYNGEE. The V end lost 2 bases, the J end lost 0 bases, and 5 bases lay between the germline ends. The CDR3 is made up of 13 amino acids.

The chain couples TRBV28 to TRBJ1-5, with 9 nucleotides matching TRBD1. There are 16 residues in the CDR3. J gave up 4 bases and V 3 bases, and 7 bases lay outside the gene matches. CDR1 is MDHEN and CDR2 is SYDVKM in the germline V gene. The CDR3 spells CASSFSGTGQNQPQHF. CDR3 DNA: TGTGCCAGCAGTTTCTCCGGGACAGGGCAAAATCAGCCCCAGCATTTT.

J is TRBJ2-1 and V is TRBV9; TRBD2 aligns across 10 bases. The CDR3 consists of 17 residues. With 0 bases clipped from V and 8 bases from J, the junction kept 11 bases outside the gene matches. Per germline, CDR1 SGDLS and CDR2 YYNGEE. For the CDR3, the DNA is TGTGCCAGCAGCGTAGCTGCGCTAGCGGGGGCTGGGCATGAGCAGTTCTTC. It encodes CASSVAALAGAGHEQFF.

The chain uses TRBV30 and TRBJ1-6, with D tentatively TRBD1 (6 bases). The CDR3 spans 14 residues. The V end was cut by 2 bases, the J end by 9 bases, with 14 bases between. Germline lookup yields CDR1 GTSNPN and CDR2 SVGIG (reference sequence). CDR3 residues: CAWSPGTLLSPLHF. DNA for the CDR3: TGTGCCTGGAGTCCCGGGACACTTCTTTCACCCCTCCACTTT.

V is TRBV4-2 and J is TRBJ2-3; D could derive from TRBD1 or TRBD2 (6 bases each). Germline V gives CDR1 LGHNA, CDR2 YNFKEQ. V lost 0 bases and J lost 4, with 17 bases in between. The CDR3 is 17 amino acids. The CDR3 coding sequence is TGTGCCAGCAGCCAAGATACCGGCGGGGCAGGGGCAGATACGCAGTATTTT. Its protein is CASSQDTGGAGADTQYF.

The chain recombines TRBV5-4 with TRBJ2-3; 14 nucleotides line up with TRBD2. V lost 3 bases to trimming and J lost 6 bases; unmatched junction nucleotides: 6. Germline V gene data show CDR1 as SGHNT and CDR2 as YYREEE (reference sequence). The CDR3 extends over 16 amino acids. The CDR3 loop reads CASSSPGLAGEDTQYF. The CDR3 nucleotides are TGTGCCAGCAGCTCCCCGGGACTAGCGGGGGAGGATACGCAGTATTTT.

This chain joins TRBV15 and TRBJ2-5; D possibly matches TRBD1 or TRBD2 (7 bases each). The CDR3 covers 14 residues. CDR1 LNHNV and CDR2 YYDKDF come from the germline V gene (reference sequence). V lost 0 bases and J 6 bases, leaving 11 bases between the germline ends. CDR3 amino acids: CATSRDRGGKTQYF. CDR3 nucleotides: TGTGCCACCAGCAGAGACAGGGGGGGGAAGACCCAGTACTTC.

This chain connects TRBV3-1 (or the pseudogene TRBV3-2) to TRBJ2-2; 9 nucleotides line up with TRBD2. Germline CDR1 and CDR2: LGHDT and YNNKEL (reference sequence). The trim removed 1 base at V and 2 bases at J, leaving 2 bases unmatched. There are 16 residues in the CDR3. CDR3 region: CASSQGLAANTGELFF. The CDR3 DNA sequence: TGTGCCAGCAGCCAAGGACTAGCGGCCAACACCGGGGAGCTGTTTTTT.